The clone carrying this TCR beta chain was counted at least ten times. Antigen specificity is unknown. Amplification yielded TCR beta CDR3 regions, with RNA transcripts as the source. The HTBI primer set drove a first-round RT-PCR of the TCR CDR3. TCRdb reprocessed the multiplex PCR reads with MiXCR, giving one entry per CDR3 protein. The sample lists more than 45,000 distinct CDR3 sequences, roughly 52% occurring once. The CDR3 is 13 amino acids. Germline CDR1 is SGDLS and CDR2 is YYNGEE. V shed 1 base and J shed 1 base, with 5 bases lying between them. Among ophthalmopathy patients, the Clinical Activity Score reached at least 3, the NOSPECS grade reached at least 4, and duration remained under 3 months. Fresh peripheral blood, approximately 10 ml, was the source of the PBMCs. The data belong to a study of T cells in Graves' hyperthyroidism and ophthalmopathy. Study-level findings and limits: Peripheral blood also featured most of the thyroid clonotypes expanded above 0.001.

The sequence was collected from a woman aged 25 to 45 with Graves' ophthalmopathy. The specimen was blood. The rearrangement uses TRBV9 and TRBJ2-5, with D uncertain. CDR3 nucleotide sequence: TGTGCCAGCAGCGTACGGTCCCAAGAGACCCAGTACTTC. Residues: CASSVRSQETQYF. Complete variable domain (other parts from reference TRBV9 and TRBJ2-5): DSGVTQTPKHLITATGQRVTLRCSPRSGDLSVYWYQQSLDQGLQFLIQYYNGEERAKGNILERFSAQQFPDLHSELNLSSLELGDSALYFCASSVRSQETQYFGPGTRLLVL.